This is a list of T cell receptor beta chains from one sample in a study of HIV-infected children after antiretroviral therapy interruption. TCRdb itself ran the 3' RACE reads through MiXCR, one entry per CDR3 protein. The table includes more than 85,000 distinct CDR3 sequences, about 6.9% detected once. The sample was CD45RA+ CD4+ T cells from PBMCs, pooled from several time points, taken from a donor given antiretroviral therapy, either interrupted or continuous. The receptors stem from a pool of human donors with HIV. CDR3s include the opening cysteine and the closing phenylalanine or tryptophan. D genes are given only for firm matches. Clone size is not always given. Where it is, it says once, few, many or a class for expanded clones.

d_gene: TRBD1
j_gene: TRBJ2-1
v_gene: TRBV6-2/TRBV6-3
abundance: many
CDR3nt: TGTGCCAGCAGAGCAAGACAGGGCCATGAGCAGTTCTTC
CDR3aa: CASRARQGHEQFF

d_gene: TRBD1
j_gene: TRBJ1-3
v_gene: TRBV5-1
abundance: many
CDR3nt: TGCGCCAGCAGCGGGGACAGCGGAAACACCATATATTTT
CDR3aa: CASSGDSGNTIYF

d_gene: -
j_gene: TRBJ2-7
v_gene: TRBV5-6
abundance: many
CDR3nt: TGCGCCAGCAGCTTGTTAACGGGATACGAGCAGTACTTC
CDR3aa: CASSLLTGYEQYF

d_gene: -
j_gene: TRBJ1-3
v_gene: TRBV14
abundance: many
CDR3nt: TGTGCCAGCAGCCAAGATCTCTCAAGCTCTGGAAACACCATATATTTT
CDR3aa: CASSQDLSSSGNTIYF

d_gene: TRBD2
j_gene: TRBJ2-1
v_gene: TRBV4-2
abundance: -
CDR3nt: TGTGCCAGCAGCCGCTTTCTTTTGCGGGAGGAGCAGTTCTTC
CDR3aa: CASSRFLLREEQFF

d_gene: -
j_gene: TRBJ1-4
v_gene: TRBV6-1
abundance: once
CDR3nt: TGTGCCAGCATGGGGCGGGGGAATGAAAAACTGTTTTTT
CDR3aa: CASMGRGNEKLFF

d_gene: -
j_gene: TRBJ2-7
v_gene: TRBV6-1
abundance: many
CDR3nt: TGTGCCAGCGCGGACGGTCCTACCTACGAGCAGTACTTC
CDR3aa: CASADGPTYEQYF

d_gene: TRBD2
j_gene: TRBJ2-5
v_gene: TRBV3-1
abundance: few
CDR3nt: TGTGCCAGCAGCCAGGCTAGCGGGAAAGAGACCCAGTACTTC
CDR3aa: CASSQASGKETQYF

d_gene: -
j_gene: TRBJ2-4
v_gene: TRBV6-1
abundance: many
CDR3nt: TGTGCCACCGGGTCTGGAGTCGGGGTCACCAAAAACATTCAGTACTTC
CDR3aa: CATGSGVGVTKNIQYF

d_gene: TRBD1
j_gene: TRBJ2-6
v_gene: TRBV7-2
abundance: many
CDR3nt: TGTGCCAGCAGCTTAGCCCGGACAGGGACCGGTGGTGGGGCCAACGTCCTGACTTTC
CDR3aa: CASSLARTGTGGGANVLTF

d_gene: -
j_gene: TRBJ2-3
v_gene: TRBV7-2
abundance: few
CDR3nt: TGTGCCAGCAGCTTTATGCTGGGTACGCAGTATTTT
CDR3aa: CASSFMLGTQYF

d_gene: TRBD2
j_gene: TRBJ2-5
v_gene: TRBV6-5
abundance: many
CDR3nt: TGTGCCAGCAAGCGGGGCCTTGGAGAGACCCAGTACTTC
CDR3aa: CASKRGLGETQYF

d_gene: -
j_gene: TRBJ2-5
v_gene: TRBV18
abundance: -
CDR3nt: TGTGCCAGCTCACCACCGTCCGGGGGCCGAGGGGGGACCCAGTACTTC
CDR3aa: CASSPPSGGRGGTQYF

d_gene: -
j_gene: TRBJ2-3
v_gene: TRBV5-1
abundance: -
CDR3nt: TGCGCCAGCAGCTCGGAACCGGGGAGCACAGATACGCAGTATTTT
CDR3aa: CASSSEPGSTDTQYF

d_gene: -
j_gene: TRBJ2-7
v_gene: TRBV12-3/TRBV12-4
abundance: many
CDR3nt: TGTGCCAGCAGTTTTTACCAGGCCACGGGCTCCTACGAGCAGTACTTC
CDR3aa: CASSFYQATGSYEQYF

d_gene: TRBD1
j_gene: TRBJ1-1
v_gene: TRBV18
abundance: few
CDR3nt: TGTGCCAGCTCACCCGGGCAGGGGGCACTTATGAACACTGAAGCTTTCTTT
CDR3aa: CASSPGQGALMNTEAFF

d_gene: TRBD1
j_gene: TRBJ1-2
v_gene: TRBV12-3/TRBV12-4
abundance: -
CDR3nt: TGTGCCAGCAGATGGACAGGAAACTATGGCTACACCTTC
CDR3aa: CASRWTGNYGYTF

d_gene: -
j_gene: TRBJ1-3
v_gene: TRBV7-9
abundance: -
CDR3nt: TGTGCCAGCAGCACCCGTCCCGAGACAGACGGAAACACCATATATTTT
CDR3aa: CASSTRPETDGNTIYF

d_gene: -
j_gene: TRBJ2-5
v_gene: TRBV7-2
abundance: many
CDR3nt: TGTGCCAGCAGTCGGACTCGGGAGACCCAGTACTTC
CDR3aa: CASSRTRETQYF

d_gene: TRBD1
j_gene: TRBJ2-1
v_gene: TRBV20-1
abundance: many
CDR3nt: TGCAGTGCTAGCGTCGGTTACAGGGGAGCCTACAATGAGCAGTTCTTC
CDR3aa: CSASVGYRGAYNEQFF

d_gene: TRBD2
j_gene: TRBJ2-5
v_gene: TRBV20-1
abundance: many
CDR3nt: TGCAGTGCTAGTATCGATAGCGGGACGGCAGAGACCCAGTACTTC
CDR3aa: CSASIDSGTAETQYF

d_gene: -
j_gene: TRBJ2-3
v_gene: TRBV19
abundance: many
CDR3nt: TGTGCCAGCAATTCAGGGGCAGATACGCAGTATTTT
CDR3aa: CASNSGADTQYF